What follows is one T cell receptor beta chain and its context. The entry originates in a study of blood T cell repertoires in COVID-19. For the study at large: T cells, B-cell-depleted T cells, or PBMCs provided the cDNA or gDNA that served as material.

CDR1 LGHNT and CDR2 FRNRAP come from the germline V gene. The CDR3 length is 16 residues. With V trimmed by 7 bases and J by 5 bases, 15 bases remained unmatched. Authors' methods: Counts of nucleated cells, estimated from reference gene primer amplification, were obtained. Sequenced by immunoSEQ multiplex PCR; TCRdb stores in-frame clones only, minus some. Clonal size and the V and J genes are those of that table, whereas D and trimming came from the DNA. The data contain approximately 260,000 clones, approximately 92% of them singletons. Specimen: peripheral blood. The V gene is TRBV12-5, the J gene TRBJ2-5, with 8 bases that match TRBD2. This sequence was found in a woman aged 40 to 55 who had recovered from COVID-19. The CDR3 here is CASALEVAGGGETQYF. CDR3 nucleotide sequence: TGTGCTAGTGCCCTGGAGGTCGCGGGAGGTGGGGAGACCCAGTACTTC.